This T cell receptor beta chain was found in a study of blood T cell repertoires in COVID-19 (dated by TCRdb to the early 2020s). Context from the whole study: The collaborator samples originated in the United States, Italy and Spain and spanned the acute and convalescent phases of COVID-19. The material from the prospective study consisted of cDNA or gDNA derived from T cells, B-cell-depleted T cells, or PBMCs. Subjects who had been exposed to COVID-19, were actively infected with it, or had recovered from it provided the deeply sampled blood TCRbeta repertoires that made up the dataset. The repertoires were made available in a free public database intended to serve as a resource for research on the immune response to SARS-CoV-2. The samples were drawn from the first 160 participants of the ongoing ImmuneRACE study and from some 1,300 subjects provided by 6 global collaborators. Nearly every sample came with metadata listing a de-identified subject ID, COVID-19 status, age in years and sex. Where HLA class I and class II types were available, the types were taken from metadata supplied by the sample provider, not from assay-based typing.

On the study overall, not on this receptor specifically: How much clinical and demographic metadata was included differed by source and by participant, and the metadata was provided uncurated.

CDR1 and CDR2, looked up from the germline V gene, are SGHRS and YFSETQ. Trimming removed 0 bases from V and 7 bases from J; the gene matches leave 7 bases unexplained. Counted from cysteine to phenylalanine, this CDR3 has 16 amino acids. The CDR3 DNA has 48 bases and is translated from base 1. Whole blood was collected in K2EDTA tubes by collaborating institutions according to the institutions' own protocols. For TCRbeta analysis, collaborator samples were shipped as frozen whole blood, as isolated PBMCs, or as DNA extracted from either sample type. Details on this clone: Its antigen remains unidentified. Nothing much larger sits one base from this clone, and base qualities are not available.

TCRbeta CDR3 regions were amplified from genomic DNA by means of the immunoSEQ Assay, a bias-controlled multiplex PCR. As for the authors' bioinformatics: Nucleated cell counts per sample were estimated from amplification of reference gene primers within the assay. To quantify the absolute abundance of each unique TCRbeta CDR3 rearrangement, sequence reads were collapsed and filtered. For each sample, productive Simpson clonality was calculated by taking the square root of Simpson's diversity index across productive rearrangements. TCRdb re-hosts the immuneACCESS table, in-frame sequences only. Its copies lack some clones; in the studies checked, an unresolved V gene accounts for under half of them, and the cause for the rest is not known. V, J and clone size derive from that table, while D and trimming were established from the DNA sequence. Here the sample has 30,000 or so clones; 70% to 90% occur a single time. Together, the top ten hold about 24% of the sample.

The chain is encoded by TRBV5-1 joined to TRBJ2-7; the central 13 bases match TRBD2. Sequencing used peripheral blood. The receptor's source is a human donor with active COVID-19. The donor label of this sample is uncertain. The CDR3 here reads CASSLEGGLAGEEQYF. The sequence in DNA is TGCGCCAGCAGCTTGGAAGGCGGACTAGCGGGGGAAGAGCAGTACTTC. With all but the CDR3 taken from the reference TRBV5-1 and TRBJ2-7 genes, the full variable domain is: KAGVTQTPRYLIKTRGQQVTLSCSPISGHRSVSWYQQTPGQGLQFLFEYFSETQRNKGNFPGRFSGRQFSNSRSEMNVSTLELGDSALYLCASSLEGGLAGEEQYFGPGTRLTVT.